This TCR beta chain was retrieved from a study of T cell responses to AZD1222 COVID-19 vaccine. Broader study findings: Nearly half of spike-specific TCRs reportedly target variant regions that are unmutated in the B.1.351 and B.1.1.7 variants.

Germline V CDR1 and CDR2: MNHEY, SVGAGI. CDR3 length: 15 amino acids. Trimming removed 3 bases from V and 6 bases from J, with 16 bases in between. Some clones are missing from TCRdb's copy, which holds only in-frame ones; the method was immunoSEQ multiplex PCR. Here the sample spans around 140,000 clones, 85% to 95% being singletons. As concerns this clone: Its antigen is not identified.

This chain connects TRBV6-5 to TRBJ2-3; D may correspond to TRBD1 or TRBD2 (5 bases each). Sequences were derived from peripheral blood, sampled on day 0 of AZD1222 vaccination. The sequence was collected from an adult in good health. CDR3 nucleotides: TGTGCCAGCAGTTATCTGGGGAGTGGGGCGGATACGCAGTATTTT. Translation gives CASSYLGSGADTQYF.